The 30 T cell receptor beta chains in this list originate from one sample, sequenced in a study of T cell responses to AZD1222 COVID-19 vaccine. Assay: immunoSEQ multiplex PCR; the TCRdb copy retains only in-frame clones and omits some. The table has some 120,000 clones, 85% to 95% seen once. The source material was peripheral blood, sampled on day 0 of AZD1222 vaccination. All receptors come from an adult in good health.

The chain couples TRBV7-9 to TRBJ2-3; D is unclear. The V end was cut by 2 bases, the J end by 0 bases, with 6 bases between. This CDR3 spans 14 amino acids. Germline loops: CDR1 SEHNR, CDR2 FQNEAQ (reference sequence). CDR3 nucleotide sequence: TGTGCCAGCAGCTTATTTGATAGCACAGATACGCAGTATTTT. Its translation: CASSLFDSTDTQYF.

The rearrangement links TRBV21-1 to TRBJ1-6; no DNA check was done on the table's D call, TRBD1. TRBV21-1 is given as a pseudogene. This CDR3 contains 13 residues. CDR3 in DNA: TGTGCCAGCAGCAAACAGGGCGGTTCACCCCTCCACTTT. It codes for CASSKQGGSPLHF.

The CDR3 nucleotides are TGTGCCAGCACCCCCGGGGCAGGGTTAGCTTTCTTT. Encoded protein: CASTPGAGLAFF. The chain combines TRBV27 with TRBJ1-1; D might be TRBD1 (5 bases). With 7 bases removed from V and 10 bases from J, the gap between germline ends came to 16 bases. There are 12 residues in the CDR3. Germline CDR1 and CDR2: MNHEY and SMNVEV (reference sequence).

The chain recombines TRBV9 with TRBJ1-1, with D possibly matching TRBD1 (6 bases). In germline, CDR1 is SGDLS, CDR2 YYNGEE. This CDR3 has 13 amino acids. Between the trimmed V and J ends, which lost 4 bases and 2 bases, there was a span of 9 bases. The CDR3 sequence: CASSIQGNTEAFF. The CDR3 region has the DNA TGTGCCAGCAGCATACAGGGAAACACTGAAGCTTTCTTT.

This sequence joins TRBV7-2 and TRBJ1-1; D not certain. CDR3 length: 14 amino acids. Germline V gene data show CDR1 as SGHTA and CDR2 as FQGNSA. Between the trimmed V and J ends, which lost 3 bases and 3 bases, there was a span of 11 bases. DNA for the CDR3: TGTGCCAGCAGCTTTGGGAGTGGGGACACTGAAGCTTTCTTT. Encoded protein: CASSFGSGDTEAFF.

V is TRBV10-1 and J is TRBJ2-1; D is undetermined. V was trimmed by 6 bases and J by 6 bases, leaving 12 bases between them. CDR3 length: 13 residues. CDR1 and CDR2 (germline): WNHNN, SYGVQD (reference sequence). CDR3 sequence (DNA): TGCGCCAGCAGCCCGGACGCTTCCAATGAGCAGTTCTTC. The encoded protein is CASSPDASNEQFF.

The J gene is TRBJ1-2, the V gene TRBV3-1 (or the pseudogene TRBV3-2), with D hard to call. V was trimmed by 1 base and J by 7 bases, leaving 10 bases between them. CDR1 and CDR2 (germline): LGHDT, YNNKEL (reference sequence). The CDR3 extends over 13 amino acids. The CDR3 DNA reads TGTGCCAGCAGCCAAGGAGACCCGGCTGGCTACACCTTC. Protein product: CASSQGDPAGYTF.

The chain joins TRBV4-2 to TRBJ2-2; 11 nucleotides align to TRBD2. This CDR3 is 17 amino acids long. Germline V gene sequence: CDR1 LGHNA, CDR2 YNFKEQ. The V segment lost 3 bases and the J segment 7 bases; nucleotides outside the gene matches: 10. CDR3: CASSHKLAGEGSGELFF. In DNA form, the CDR3 reads TGTGCCAGCAGCCACAAACTAGCGGGAGAAGGCAGCGGGGAGCTGTTTTTT.

The J gene is TRBJ1-1, the V gene TRBV7-6; D gene uncertain. This CDR3 has 13 residues. Trimming took off 4 bases at V and 3 bases at J, with 9 bases between the two ends. CDR1 and CDR2 from the germline V gene are SGHVS and FNYEAQ. The CDR3 loop reads CASSSGGYTEAFF. CDR3 nucleotides: TGTGCCAGCAGCTCTGGCGGTTACACTGAAGCTTTCTTT.

The gene calls are TRBV19 and TRBJ1-5; D gene ambiguous. Trimming took off 4 bases at V and 3 bases at J, with 19 bases between the two ends. The germline gives CDR1 LNHDA, CDR2 SQIVND (reference sequence). This CDR3 spans 17 amino acids. The CDR3 reads CASSTAFRVGDNQPQHF. DNA of the CDR3: TGTGCCAGTAGTACGGCGTTTCGGGTGGGTGACAATCAGCCCCAGCATTTT.

The CDR3 sequence is CAWSHRATNEKLFF. The CDR3 nucleotides are TGTGCCTGGAGTCACCGTGCAACTAATGAAAAACTGTTTTTT. J is TRBJ1-4 and V is TRBV30; D gene uncertain. CDR3 length equals 14 residues. The germline gives CDR1 GTSNPN, CDR2 SVGIG (reference sequence). V lost 2 bases to trimming and J lost 0 bases, with 7 bases between them. Full variable domain (rest looked up from reference TRBV30 and TRBJ1-4): SQTIHQWPATLVQPVGSPLSLECTVEGTSNPNLYWYRQAAGRGLQLLFYSVGIGQISSEVPQNLSASRPQDRQFILSSKKLLLSDSGFYLCAWSHRATNEKLFFGSGTQLSVL.

This chain uses TRBV9 with TRBJ1-2; weak D call: TRBD1 (5 bases). Germline loops: CDR1 SGDLS, CDR2 YYNGEE. The CDR3 spans 14 residues. Deletions cut 1 base from V and 4 bases from J, with 11 bases between. The CDR3, as DNA: TGTGCCAGCAGCGTAAATGACAGATTCTATGGCTACACCTTC. It yields the protein CASSVNDRFYGYTF.

This sequence joins TRBV28 and TRBJ1-5; TRBD1 matches at 8 bases. Germline V gene data show CDR1 as MDHEN and CDR2 as SYDVKM. The CDR3 covers 16 residues. V was pared by 4 bases and J by 6 bases, with 11 bases of the junction left unmatched. The DNA of the CDR3 is TGTGCCAGCAGTTCGATCCAGGGGGCAGGGAGTCAGCCCCAGCATTTT. Protein product: CASSSIQGAGSQPQHF.

The CDR3 nucleotides are TGTGCCAGCAGCCCCTCACCCGCTTCACAACATACGCAGTATTTT. Encoded protein: CASSPSPASQHTQYF. The V and J genes are TRBV3-1 (or the pseudogene TRBV3-2) and TRBJ2-3; no clear D gene. V was shortened by 4 bases and J by 7 bases, with 18 bases between the two germline ends. The CDR3 loop spans 15 amino acids. Germline V gene sequence: CDR1 LGHDT, CDR2 YNNKEL (reference sequence).

The J gene is TRBJ1-2, the V gene TRBV28; 7 nucleotides match TRBD1. Per germline, CDR1 MDHEN and CDR2 SYDVKM. The CDR3 length is 14 residues. Trimming at V came to 6 bases and at J to 5 bases, leaving 9 bases not matched to a gene. CDR3 region: CASSSDRLPYGYTF. The CDR3 bases are TGTGCCAGCAGCTCGGACAGGCTTCCTTATGGCTACACCTTC.

J is TRBJ1-2 and V is TRBV6-5; 8 bases are a match to TRBD1. J gave up 6 bases and V 7 bases, and 13 bases lay outside the gene matches. Germline CDR1 is MNHEY and CDR2 is SVGAGI. This CDR3 has 15 amino acids. The CDR3 nucleotides read TGTGCCAGCACTCCTGACAGGGGTTATTGGAATGGCTACACCTTC. This encodes CASTPDRGYWNGYTF.

The V and J genes are TRBV6-5 and TRBJ2-1; 8 bases are shared with TRBD1. The V and J ends lost 5 bases and 0 bases, in that order; junction bases with no gene match: 3. This CDR3 spans 15 amino acids. CDR1 and CDR2 from the germline V gene are MNHEY and SVGAGI. The DNA of the CDR3 is TGTGCCAGCAGTAAAACAGGGGGCTCCTACAATGAGCAGTTCTTC. This encodes CASSKTGGSYNEQFF.

The chain employs TRBV6-5 and TRBJ1-1; D not certain. CDR3 length: 15 amino acids. The germline V gene has CDR1 MNHEY and CDR2 SVGAGI. Trimming took 0 bases from V and 2 from J, leaving 10 bases between them. CDR3 DNA sequence: TGTGCCAGCAGTTACTCGCCCGGGTACAACACTGAAGCTTTCTTT. This translates into CASSYSPGYNTEAFF.

The chain joins TRBV3-1 (or the pseudogene TRBV3-2) to TRBJ1-4; a weak D match, TRBD1 (5 bases). The CDR3 covers 17 residues. With 0 bases removed from V and 7 bases from J, the gap between germline ends came to 18 bases. Per germline, CDR1 LGHDT and CDR2 YNNKEL (reference sequence). CDR3 coding DNA: TGTGCCAGCAGCCAAGATCTATTCGGGGGAAGAAGTGAAAAACTGTTTTTT. Residues: CASSQDLFGGRSEKLFF.

This rearrangement joins TRBV19 to TRBJ2-3, with D maybe TRBD2 (6 bases). The CDR3 length is 14 residues. Per germline, CDR1 LNHDA and CDR2 SQIVND (reference sequence). V shed 3 bases and J shed 2 bases, with 9 bases lying between them. The CDR3 loop reads CASSIGRTTDTQYF. The CDR3 coding sequence is TGTGCCAGTAGTATTGGGAGGACCACAGATACGCAGTATTTT.

V gene TRBV10-1 combines with J gene TRBJ2-2; D uncertain. Per germline, CDR1 WNHNN and CDR2 SYGVQD (reference sequence). Trimming stripped 7 bases from V and 4 bases from J, with 7 bases between. This CDR3 region has 12 residues. The CDR3 nucleotides are TGCGCCAGCACCATTGGCACCGGGGAGCTGTTTTTT. This gives the protein CASTIGTGELFF.

The chain joins TRBV9 to TRBJ2-5; 9 nucleotides align to TRBD2. Trimming at V came to 2 bases and at J to 1 base, leaving 6 bases not matched to a gene. The CDR3 sequence is 16 residues long. Germline CDR1 SGDLS, CDR2 YYNGEE. The CDR3 sequence: CASSVLSGGAQETQYF. In DNA form, the CDR3 reads TGTGCCAGCAGCGTGCTTAGCGGGGGAGCCCAAGAGACCCAGTACTTC.

The V and J genes are TRBV28 and TRBJ1-5; D gene uncertain. CDR1 is MDHEN, CDR2 SYDVKM, per germline. V was cut by 3 bases and J by 4 bases, with 13 bases left in between. This CDR3 region has 15 residues. DNA for the CDR3: TGTGCCAGCAGTTTTTTGTTTAGCATGAATCAGCCCCAGCATTTT. Protein sequence: CASSFLFSMNQPQHF.

The chain uses TRBV5-4 and TRBJ2-2; D is unresolved. Per germline, CDR1 SGHNT and CDR2 YYREEE (reference sequence). The CDR3 spans 14 residues. The V end was cut by 3 bases, the J end by 6 bases, with 12 bases between. This chain's CDR3 is CASSSDFVAGELFF. In nucleotides, the CDR3 is TGTGCCAGCAGCTCCGATTTTGTCGCCGGGGAGCTGTTTTTT.

Concerning this clone itself: This sample includes further DNA sequences coding for the same CDR3. The chain combines TRBV29-1 with TRBJ1-6, with 7 bases matching TRBD1. There are 13 residues in the CDR3. The J segment lost 3 bases and the V segment lost 4 bases, leaving 0 bases of the junction unmatched. Germline CDR1 and CDR2: SQVTM and ANQGSEA. This CDR3 is CSVGTGYNSPLHF. CDR3 in DNA: TGCAGCGTTGGGACAGGCTATAATTCACCCCTCCACTTT.

This chain joins TRBV14 and TRBJ1-2, with no clear D. V was clipped by 1 base and J by 3 bases, with 6 bases between them. Germline lookup yields CDR1 SGHDN and CDR2 FVKESK. The CDR3 consists of 13 residues. CDR3 amino acids: CASSQGSHYGYTF. The CDR3 bases are TGTGCCAGCAGCCAAGGGTCCCACTATGGCTACACCTTC.

The chain combines TRBV4-1 with TRBJ1-2; D is ambiguous. CDR1 and CDR2 (germline): MGHRA, YSYEKL. Trimming removed 1 base from V and 7 bases from J, with 10 bases in between. This CDR3 comprises 13 residues. The CDR3 nucleotides are TGCGCCAGCAGCCAAGGGGCGTGGGGTGGCTACACCTTC. Amino acid sequence: CASSQGAWGGYTF.

Here the CDR3 DNA reads TGTGCCAGCTCACCAGAGCGGGAGTTTGTGTACTTC. It specifies CASSPEREFVYF. The chain recombines TRBV18 with TRBJ2-7, with 8 bases aligning to TRBD2. The J segment lost 12 bases and the V segment lost 2 bases, leaving 6 bases of the junction unmatched. The germline CDR1 and CDR2 sequences are KGHSH and LQKENI. The CDR3 sequence is 12 residues long.

This clone was seen only a few times. The V and J genes are TRBV7-3 and TRBJ2-1; 7 nucleotides align to TRBD2. The CDR3 is 14 amino acids. The V gene's germline CDR1 is SGHTA and CDR2 FQGTGA. Trimming cost V 2 bases and J 9 bases; bases outside gene matches: 7. The CDR3 spells CASSLGVRGIEQFF. CDR3 nucleotide sequence: TGTGCCAGCAGCTTAGGGGTGCGGGGGATTGAGCAGTTCTTC.

The chain links TRBV7-2 to TRBJ2-5, with a possible D match to TRBD2 (5 bases). The CDR3 covers 14 residues. Trimming took 4 bases from V and 4 from J, leaving 13 bases between them. The germline CDR1 and CDR2 sequences are SGHTA and FQGNSA. For the CDR3, the DNA is TGTGCCAGCAGCTCTCCTAGCAGACGAGAGACCCAGTACTTC. This gives the protein CASSSPSRRETQYF.